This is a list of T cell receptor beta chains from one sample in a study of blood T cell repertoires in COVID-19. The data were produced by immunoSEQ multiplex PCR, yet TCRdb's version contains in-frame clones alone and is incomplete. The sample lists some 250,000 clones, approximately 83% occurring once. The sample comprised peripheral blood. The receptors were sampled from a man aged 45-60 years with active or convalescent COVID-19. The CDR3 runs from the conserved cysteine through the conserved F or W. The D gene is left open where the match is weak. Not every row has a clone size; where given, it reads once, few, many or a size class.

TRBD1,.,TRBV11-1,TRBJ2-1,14,TGTGCCAGCAGACGGACAGGGGGTTACAATGAGCAGTTCTTC,CASRRTGGYNEQFF
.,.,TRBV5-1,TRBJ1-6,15,TGCGCCAGCAGCCCCACAGGGTCGTATAATTCACCCCTCCACTTT,CASSPTGSYNSPLHF
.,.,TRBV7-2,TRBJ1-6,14,TGTGCCAGCAGCTTAGGACAGATTAATTCACCCCTCCACTTT,CASSLGQINSPLHF
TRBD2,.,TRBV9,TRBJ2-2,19,TGTGCCAGCAGCCCACTACCGCGGCGGGGGGGCGCGAACACCGGGGAGCTGTTTTTT,CASSPLPRRGGANTGELFF
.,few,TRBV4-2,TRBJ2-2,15,TGTGCCAGCAGCCTCAGGTCAACGAACACCGGGGAGCTGTTTTTT,CASSLRSTNTGELFF
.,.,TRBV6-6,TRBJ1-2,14,TGTGCCAGCAGTTACTCTGAAAGCCGCTATGGCTACACCTTC,CASSYSESRYGYTF
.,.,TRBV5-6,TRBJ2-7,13,TGTGCCAGCAGCGGTACAGGGAACTACGAGCAGTACTTC,CASSGTGNYEQYF
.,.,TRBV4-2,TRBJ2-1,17,TGTGCCAGCAGCCAAGGGGTTCTAGCGACCCTCTACAATGAGCAGTTCTTC,CASSQGVLATLYNEQFF
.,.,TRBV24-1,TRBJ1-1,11,TGTGCCATACCCACGGGGTTTAAAGCTTTCTTT,CAIPTGFKAFF
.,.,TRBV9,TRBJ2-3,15,TGTGCCAGCAGCGTAGGCGGGAACCCATCAGGTACGCAGTATTTT,CASSVGGNPSGTQYF
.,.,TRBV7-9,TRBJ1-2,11,TGTGCCAGCGCAGGGTTCTATGGCTACACCTTC,CASAGFYGYTF